Presented here are 25 T cell receptor beta chains from one specimen sequenced in a study of CD4 T cells in relation to SARS-CoV-2 and coronaviruses listed by TCRdb under 2021. CD4+ T cells from unexposed donors were collected before the COVID-19 pandemic (2011-2018). After approximately eleven days of culture, CD4+ T cells were isolated with the EasySep CD4+ T cell isolation kit. These receptors have no known antigen. The receptor library was made with the immunoSEQ multiplex PCR assay. TCRdb re-hosts the immuneACCESS table, in-frame sequences only. Its copies lack some clones; in the studies checked, an unresolved V gene accounts for under half of them, and the cause for the rest is not known. This sample holds some 30,000 clones; roughly 78% were observed only once. The ten largest clones add up to approximately 22% of the sample. Material: CD4+ T cells from PBMCs, cultured in vitro. The origin of the receptors is a human donor in good health.

The chain uses TRBV27 and TRBJ2-1; 10 bases line up with TRBD2. In germline, CDR1 is MNHEY, CDR2 SMNVEV (reference sequence). The CDR3 totals 16 residues. The ends lost 4 bases at V and 7 bases at J; junction bases unmatched: 10. CDR3 sequence: CASSSLGSGGLNEQFF. The CDR3 nucleotides read TGTGCCAGCAGTTCCCTGGGTAGCGGGGGGCTTAATGAGCAGTTCTTC.

The chain is built from TRBV7-6 and TRBJ2-1; D may be TRBD2 (7 bases). The length of the CDR3 is 15 residues. Per the germline V gene, CDR1 is SGHVS and CDR2 is FNYEAQ. V lost 2 bases to trimming and J lost 5 bases, with 13 bases between them. The CDR3 nucleotides are TGTGCCAGCAGCTTAAGGAGGGGGGGGGACAATGAGCAGTTCTTC. As protein: CASSLRRGGDNEQFF. Combining the CDR3 with reference TRBV7-6 and TRBJ2-1 gives the whole variable domain GAGVSQSPRYKVTKRGQDVALRCDPISGHVSLYWYRQALGQGPEFLTYFNYEAQQDKSGLPNDRFSAERPEGSISTLTIQRTEQRDSAMYRCASSLRRGGDNEQFFGPGTRLTVL.

With regard to this clone: One end of the junction varies from germline; a read error may be responsible. This chain joins TRBV6-5 and TRBJ2-7, with 8 bases identical to TRBD2. Per the germline V gene, CDR1 is MNHEY and CDR2 is SVGAGI. The CDR3 has 13 amino acids. The CDR3 reads CASSYSEIAGRWF. In DNA, the CDR3 is TGTGCCAGCAGTTACTCGGAAATAGCGGGACGTTGGTTC.

As regards this clone: Other DNA sequences in the sample encode the same CDR3. This sequence joins TRBV7-2 and TRBJ1-5; D call uncertain. V gave up 5 bases and J gave up 4 bases, with 9 bases separating them. The germline V gene encodes CDR1 SGHTA and CDR2 FQGNSA. The CDR3 totals 13 residues. In DNA, the CDR3 is TGTGCCAGCAGCAGGTCACCAAATCAGCCCCAGCATTTT. It yields the protein CASSRSPNQPQHF.

The rearrangement joins TRBV11-2 to TRBJ2-7; D perhaps matches TRBD2 (6 bases). V lost 4 bases, J lost 4 bases, and 20 bases lay in between. Germline CDR1 is SGHAT and CDR2 is FQNNGV. This CDR3 has 16 amino acids. The CDR3 sequence is CASSSGDPPMGYEQYF. The CDR3 region has the DNA TGTGCCAGCAGCTCGGGGGACCCCCCTATGGGATACGAGCAGTACTTC.

The chain employs TRBV7-3 and TRBJ2-5; 9 nucleotides agree with TRBD2. The germline CDR1 and CDR2 sequences are SGHTA and FQGTGA. CDR3 length: 17 amino acids. With 2 bases clipped from V and 1 base from J, the junction kept 8 bases outside the gene matches. In nucleotides, the CDR3 is TGTGCCAGCAGCTTAGATGGTCCTAGCGGGGCCCAAGAGACCCAGTACTTC. As protein: CASSLDGPSGAQETQYF.

The V call is TRBV5-6, the J call TRBJ2-7, with 7 bases matching TRBD1. This CDR3 comprises 14 residues. Germline V gene data show CDR1 as SGHDT and CDR2 as YYEEEE. Trimming cost V 0 bases and J 4 bases; bases outside gene matches: 4. The CDR3 region is CASSLVGTEYEQYF. In DNA form, the CDR3 reads TGTGCCAGCAGCTTGGTTGGGACAGAATACGAGCAGTACTTC.

V gene TRBV7-9 combines with J gene TRBJ2-5; D possibly corresponds to TRBD2 (6 bases). V was pared by 7 bases and J by 7 bases, with 16 bases between. This CDR3 is built from 13 residues. Germline V CDR1 and CDR2: SEHNR, FQNEAQ (reference sequence). This CDR3 reads CASNPIWGGTQYF. CDR3 DNA: TGTGCCAGCAACCCCATTTGGGGAGGGACCCAGTACTTC.

V is TRBV9 and J is TRBJ2-1; the D is unclear. CDR1 is SGDLS, CDR2 YYNGEE, per germline. Deletions cut 0 bases from V and 2 bases from J, with 9 bases between. CDR3 length: 15 amino acids. The CDR3 spells CASSVGLDAYNEQFF. CDR3 nucleotide sequence: TGTGCCAGCAGCGTAGGGCTAGATGCCTACAATGAGCAGTTCTTC. The full variable domain, rest sourced from reference TRBV9 and TRBJ2-1, is DSGVTQTPKHLITATGQRVTLRCSPRSGDLSVYWYQQSLDQGLQFLIQYYNGEERAKGNILERFSAQQFPDLHSELNLSSLELGDSALYFCASSVGLDAYNEQFFGPGTRLTVL.

Here the CDR3 reads CASSVLGQQYF. The CDR3 DNA sequence: TGTGCCAGCAGTGTTTTGGGCCAACAGTACTTC. The V call is TRBV2, the J call TRBJ2-7; D uncertain. CDR3 size: 11 residues. From germline, CDR1 is SNHLY and CDR2 FYNNEI. V lost 4 bases and J 10 bases, leaving 11 bases between the germline ends.

This chain joins TRBV5-1 and TRBJ2-3, with 8 positions matching TRBD1. The V gene end was trimmed by 4 bases and the J gene end by 1 base; junction bases not matched to a gene: 8. This CDR3 is 16 amino acids long. Per germline, CDR1 SGHRS and CDR2 YFSETQ. CDR3 coding DNA: TGCGCCAGCAGCACTCCCCGACAGGGGCGCACAGATACGCAGTATTTT. Encoded protein: CASSTPRQGRTDTQYF.

The rearrangement joins TRBV2 to TRBJ1-2; 9 nucleotides align to TRBD1. In germline, CDR1 is SNHLY, CDR2 FYNNEI. CDR3 length: 14 amino acids. Losses at the gene ends were 7 bases for V and 2 bases for J; bases not matched to a gene: 5. CDR3: CASMRDRENYGYTF. In nucleotides, the CDR3 is TGTGCCAGCATGCGGGACAGGGAAAACTATGGCTACACCTTC. Complete variable domain (other parts from reference TRBV2 and TRBJ1-2): EPEVTQTPSHQVTQMGQEVILRCVPISNHLYFYWYRQILGQKVEFLVSFYNNEISEKSEIFDDQFSVERPDGSNFTLKIRSTKLEDSAMYFCASMRDRENYGYTFGSGTRLTVV.

The chain links TRBV5-4 to TRBJ2-4; the D gene is possibly TRBD2 (6 bases). The CDR3 has 19 amino acids. Germline V gene data show CDR1 as SGHNT and CDR2 as YYREEE (reference sequence). The ends were cut back, 4 bases at V and 1 base at J, with 24 bases in the middle. CDR3 amino acids: CASSPHPFDSRGAKNIQYF. DNA of the CDR3: TGTGCCAGCAGCCCTCACCCATTCGACAGCCGGGGGGCCAAAAACATTCAGTACTTC.

The rearrangement uses TRBV6-1 and TRBJ1-1; the match to TRBD1 covers 8 bases. CDR1 MNHNS and CDR2 SASEGT come from the germline V gene. CDR3 length equals 14 residues. Germline trimming cut 1 base from V and 3 bases from J; bases unmatched to any gene: 1. The CDR3 here is CASSEGDRYTEAFF. The CDR3 nucleotides are TGTGCCAGCAGTGAAGGGGACAGGTACACTGAAGCTTTCTTT.

The rearrangement uses TRBV11-2 and TRBJ1-4; 7 bases fit TRBD1. V lost 6 bases and J lost 4; bases outside the gene matches: 8. Per the germline V gene, CDR1 is SGHAT and CDR2 is FQNNGV. This CDR3 has 15 residues. The CDR3 region is CASSFGDRVNEKLFF. DNA for the CDR3: TGTGCCAGCAGTTTCGGGGACAGAGTTAATGAAAAACTGTTTTTT.

The rearrangement uses TRBV5-1 and TRBJ2-7; no reliable D call. Germline CDR1 SGHRS, CDR2 YFSETQ. Trimming shortened V by 0 bases and J by 3 bases, and 10 bases separated the two germline ends. This CDR3 comprises 14 residues. CDR3 in DNA: TGCGCCAGCAGCTTGGATAGGAGCCTCTACGAGCAGTACTTC. Translated, it gives CASSLDRSLYEQYF.

In its sample, this clone was seen once. The V and J genes are TRBV3-1 (or the pseudogene TRBV3-2) and TRBJ1-1, with D possibly matching TRBD1 (5 bases). The germline gives CDR1 LGHDT, CDR2 YNNKEL (reference sequence). The CDR3 totals 14 residues. V was trimmed by 1 base and J by 0 bases, leaving 6 bases between them. This chain's CDR3 is CASSQGQMNTEAFF. In DNA, the CDR3 is TGTGCCAGCAGCCAAGGACAGATGAACACTGAAGCTTTCTTT.

This clone was found a few times. This chain links TRBV7-2 with TRBJ2-1; no clear D. The V and J ends lost 2 bases and 3 bases respectively, with 8 bases between them. Germline values: CDR1 SGHTA, CDR2 FQGNSA. CDR3 length: 14 residues. The CDR3 bases are TGTGCCAGCAGCTTAATGGCTGGCTACAATGAGCAGTTCTTC. This sequence encodes CASSLMAGYNEQFF.

The V gene is TRBV6-5, the J gene TRBJ2-7; no firm D call. CDR1 MNHEY and CDR2 SVGAGI come from the germline V gene. V was clipped by 7 bases and J by 1 base, with 8 bases between them. This CDR3 is 12 amino acids long. As DNA, the CDR3 is TGTGCCAGCACCCACGGGTCCTACGAGCAGTACTTC. It specifies CASTHGSYEQYF.

V and J are TRBV5-1 and TRBJ1-2; 8 bases map to TRBD1. Germline V lookup: CDR1 SGHRS, CDR2 YFSETQ. This CDR3 contains 15 residues. Trimming took 0 bases from V and 4 from J; bases not matched to a gene: 5. CDR3 region: CASSLAHRGGYGYTF. The CDR3 DNA sequence: TGCGCCAGCAGCTTGGCTCACAGGGGGGGCTATGGCTACACCTTC. Drawing the rest from reference TRBV5-1 and TRBJ1-2, the complete variable domain is KAGVTQTPRYLIKTRGQQVTLSCSPISGHRSVSWYQQTPGQGLQFLFEYFSETQRNKGNFPGRFSGRQFSNSRSEMNVSTLELGDSALYLCASSLAHRGGYGYTFGSGTRLTVV.

The chain has TRBV10-3 and TRBJ1-1; D remains unclear. Germline V lookup: CDR1 ENHRY, CDR2 SYGVKD. This CDR3 has 12 amino acids. V shed 8 bases and J shed 7 bases, with 14 bases lying between them. CDR3 DNA: TGTGCCATCCGTGGGGATGGTAATGAAGCTTTCTTT. Its translation: CAIRGDGNEAFF.

The table lists this clone with a few counts. The genes are TRBV2 and TRBJ1-1, with 8 bases identical to TRBD1. Germline loops: CDR1 SNHLY, CDR2 FYNNEI. Trimming cost V 7 bases and J 1 base; bases outside gene matches: 5. The CDR3 sequence is 14 residues long. The DNA of the CDR3 is TGTGCCAGCAAGCCAGGGGGCTGGAACACTGAAGCTTTCTTT. This codes for CASKPGGWNTEAFF. The variable domain in full, with the rest retrieved from reference TRBV2 and TRBJ1-1, is EPEVTQTPSHQVTQMGQEVILRCVPISNHLYFYWYRQILGQKVEFLVSFYNNEISEKSEIFDDQFSVERPDGSNFTLKIRSTKLEDSAMYFCASKPGGWNTEAFFGQGTRLTVV.

CDR3 DNA: TGTGCCAGCAGCCAACAAGAAGCTACAGCCCGAGATGGGGGTTTCACCTTC. It specifies CASSQQEATARDGGFTF. The V and J genes are TRBV14 and TRBJ1-2, with D perhaps matching TRBD1 (5 bases). Germline assignment: CDR1 SGHDN and CDR2 FVKESK. The germline V and J ends were trimmed by 2 bases and 13 bases, with 29 bases remaining between them. CDR3 length: 17 amino acids.

This CDR3 is CASSFSGVQPQHF. CDR3 DNA: TGTGCCAGCAGCTTTTCAGGGGTTCAGCCCCAGCATTTT. The chain joins TRBV5-5 to TRBJ1-5; D possibly corresponds to TRBD1 (6 bases). Germline loops: CDR1 SGHKS, CDR2 YYEKEE (reference sequence). The CDR3 is made up of 13 amino acids. Trimming took off 2 bases at V and 6 bases at J, with 9 bases between the two ends.

The table lists this clone with a few counts. J is TRBJ1-6 and V is TRBV19, with TRBD1 as a possible D gene (6 bases). Germline V lookup: CDR1 LNHDA, CDR2 SQIVND (reference sequence). V gave up 6 bases and J gave up 6 bases, with 12 bases separating them. CDR3 length: 14 residues. CDR3: CASRRDNFNSPLHF. For the CDR3, the DNA is TGTGCCAGTAGGAGGGACAATTTTAATTCACCCCTCCACTTT.